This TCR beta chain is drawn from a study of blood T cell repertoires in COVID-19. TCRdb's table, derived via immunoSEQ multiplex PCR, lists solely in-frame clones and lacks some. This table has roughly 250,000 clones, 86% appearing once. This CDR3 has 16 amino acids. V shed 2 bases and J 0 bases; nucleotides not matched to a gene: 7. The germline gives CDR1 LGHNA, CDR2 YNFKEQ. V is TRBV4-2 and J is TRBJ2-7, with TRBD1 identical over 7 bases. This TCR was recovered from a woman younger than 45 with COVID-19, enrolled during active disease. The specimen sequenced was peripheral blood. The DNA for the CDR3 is TGTGCCAGCAGCCAATTGGGACAGCCCCTCTCCTACGAGCAGTACTTC. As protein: CASSQLGQPLSYEQYF.